These 20 T cell receptor beta chains were sequenced from one sample in a study of chemoradiotherapy in HPV16-positive cancers. Produced via immunoSEQ multiplex PCR; TCRdb's table is partial and in-frame only. This table holds thousands of clones, about 89% found once. Sequences were derived from blood, sampled from a patient who underwent chemoradiotherapy. The source of these receptors is a human donor with HPV-associated anogenital cancer.

This sequence joins TRBV4-2 and TRBJ2-2; TRBD2 agrees at 8 bases. V was clipped by 5 bases and J by 7 bases; unmatched bases: 15. This CDR3 is 17 amino acids long. Germline CDR1 is LGHNA and CDR2 is YNFKEQ. The CDR3 DNA is TGTGCCAGCAGCGAGGCCGGACTAGCAGGTTTGGACGGGGAGCTGTTTTTT. Translating it yields CASSEAGLAGLDGELFF.

The chain couples TRBV6-6 to TRBJ1-5; D possibly corresponds to TRBD1 (6 bases). This CDR3 is 16 amino acids long. Germline CDR1 and CDR2: MNHNY and SVGAGI (reference sequence). The V gene lost 6 bases and the J gene lost 6 bases, with 21 bases spanning the gap. DNA of the CDR3: TGTGCCAGCAGCCGTCGATTAGGGGGGGAGACTCAGCCCCAGCATTTT. This encodes CASSRRLGGETQPQHF.

The chain has TRBV7-8 and TRBJ2-7; 9 bases line up with TRBD1. Germline CDR1 is SGHVS and CDR2 is FQNEAQ. The CDR3 has 15 residues. V shed 5 bases and J 3 bases; nucleotides not matched to a gene: 8. DNA of the CDR3: TGTGCCAGCAGCCTCACCGGGACAGGGTACTACGAGCAGTACTTC. It is translated as CASSLTGTGYYEQYF.

The chain joins TRBV18 to TRBJ2-6, with 10 positions matching TRBD1. V lost 3 bases to trimming and J lost 2 bases; unmatched junction nucleotides: 4. This CDR3 spans 17 amino acids. Germline assignment: CDR1 KGHSH and CDR2 LQKENI. DNA for the CDR3: TGTGCCAGCTCACCGGGACAGGGGCGGACTGGGGCCAACGTCCTGACTTTC. Translated: CASSPGQGRTGANVLTF.

The chain combines TRBV30 with TRBJ1-5; D is ambiguous. This CDR3 spans 15 amino acids. The germline V gene encodes CDR1 GTSNPN and CDR2 SVGIG (reference sequence). Between the trimmed V and J ends, which lost 2 bases and 1 base, there was a span of 12 bases. In DNA, the CDR3 is TGTGCCTGGAGTCGGGGTGTGTTGAGCAATCAGCCCCAGCATTTT. Translation gives CAWSRGVLSNQPQHF.

V and J are TRBV30 and TRBJ2-5, with no clear D. The better agreement between TRBJ2-7 and the DNA end casts doubt on the J call. Germline V lookup: CDR1 GTSNPN, CDR2 SVGIG (reference sequence). This CDR3 has 13 amino acids. CDR3 nucleotide sequence: TGTGCCACTTTCAGACTCCTCTCCTACGAGCAGTACTTC. Encoded protein: CATFRLLSYEQYF.

V usage is TRBV6-6 and J usage is TRBJ2-7; TRBD1 matches 8 bases. Losses at the gene ends were 6 bases for V and 2 bases for J; bases not matched to a gene: 9. The CDR3 extends over 15 amino acids. Germline-derived CDR1 and CDR2 are MNHNY and SVGAGI (reference sequence). The CDR3 DNA reads as TGTGCCAGCAGAACCCGGGACAGGTCCCCCTACGAGCAGTACTTC. Translated: CASRTRDRSPYEQYF.

The CDR3 sequence is CASSQEVTGDGYTF. CDR3 bases: TGCGCCAGCAGCCAAGAGGTCACAGGGGATGGCTACACCTTC. The chain joins TRBV4-1 to TRBJ1-2; 7 bases align to TRBD1. Germline CDR1 reads MGHRA; CDR2 reads YSYEKL. This CDR3 region has 14 residues. V shed 0 bases, J shed 6 bases, and the junction held 4 bases outside the gene matches.

The chain carries TRBV7-9 and TRBJ2-5; 8 bases are a match to TRBD2. Germline V gene data show CDR1 as SEHNR and CDR2 as FQNEAQ (reference sequence). The length of the CDR3 is 14 residues. V lost 5 bases and J lost 5; bases outside the gene matches: 7. The CDR3 spells CASSPGLASETQYF. As DNA, the CDR3 is TGTGCCAGCAGCCCCGGACTAGCCTCGGAGACCCAGTACTTC. Full variable domain (outside the CDR3, taken from reference TRBV7-9 and TRBJ2-5): DTGVSQNPRHKITKRGQNVTFRCDPISEHNRLYWYRQTLGQGPEFLTYFQNEAQLEKSRLLSDRFSAERPKGSFSTLEIQRTEQGDSAMYLCASSPGLASETQYFGPGTRLLVL.

The chain couples TRBV6-6 to TRBJ2-1; 8 nucleotides agree with TRBD2. The CDR3 extends over 14 amino acids. Germline values: CDR1 MNHNY, CDR2 SVGAGI (reference sequence). V shed 0 bases and J 13 bases; nucleotides not matched to a gene: 8. CDR3 in DNA: TGTGCCAGCAGTTACTCGAGCGGGGGCGCGGGTCAGTTCTTC. Translated: CASSYSSGGAGQFF.

This clone came up once. This chain uses TRBV28 with TRBJ2-5; D is unresolved. V was shortened by 7 bases and J by 2 bases, with 11 bases between the two germline ends. The CDR3 is 13 amino acids. From germline, CDR1 is MDHEN and CDR2 SYDVKM. CDR3 protein: CASNGRTQETQYF. The DNA for the CDR3 is TGTGCCAGCAACGGCCGGACGCAAGAGACCCAGTACTTC.

This clone was detected once. The chain links TRBV10-3 to TRBJ2-1; 10 bases match TRBD2. V shed 4 bases, J shed 0 bases, and the junction held 6 bases outside the gene matches. Germline lookup yields CDR1 ENHRY and CDR2 SYGVKD. The CDR3 covers 17 residues. The CDR3 here is CAISGLAGGSSYNEQFF. CDR3 in DNA: TGTGCCATCAGTGGACTAGCGGGTGGAAGCTCCTACAATGAGCAGTTCTTC.

This clone showed up just once. This chain connects TRBV18 to TRBJ2-1; D is perhaps TRBD2 (7 bases). The V gene lost 3 bases and the J gene lost 10 bases, with 16 bases spanning the gap. The CDR3 loop spans 14 amino acids. Germline V gene lookup returns CDR1 KGHSH and CDR2 LQKENI. CDR3 protein: CASSPLGGALEQFF. For the CDR3, the DNA is TGTGCCAGCTCACCCCTGGGGGGGGCGCTGGAGCAGTTCTTC.

This chain connects TRBV9 to TRBJ1-4, with D possibly TRBD1 on 6 matching bases. Germline values: CDR1 SGDLS, CDR2 YYNGEE. The CDR3 contains 15 residues. The V gene lost 2 bases and the J gene lost 0 bases, with 8 bases spanning the gap. The CDR3 DNA is TGTGCCAGCAGCGTCGCAGGGGCAACTAATGAAAAACTGTTTTTT. This sequence encodes CASSVAGATNEKLFF.

The chain is built from TRBV4-2 and TRBJ2-2; TRBD2 matches at 16 bases. The CDR3 consists of 16 residues. The V segment lost 5 bases and the J segment 7 bases; nucleotides outside the gene matches: 4. Per germline, CDR1 LGHNA and CDR2 YNFKEQ. CDR3 sequence (DNA): TGTGCCAGCAGCGAGGGGACTAGCGGGAGGGGCGGGGAGCTGTTTTTT. Protein sequence: CASSEGTSGRGGELFF.

The chain has TRBV10-3 and TRBJ2-7, with unresolved D. CDR1 and CDR2 from the germline V gene are ENHRY and SYGVKD. V lost 6 bases and J lost 2, with 11 bases in between. This CDR3 comprises 13 residues. In DNA, the CDR3 is TGTGCCATCAGGGCAACCGATGCCTACGAGCAGTACTTC. Translating gives CAIRATDAYEQYF.

The V gene is TRBV21-1, the J gene TRBJ1-3; the table names TRBD1, a call not compared with the DNA. TRBV21-1 is a known pseudogene. This CDR3 comprises 17 residues. CDR3 nucleotide sequence: TGTGCCAGCAGCAAAGGGGACAGGGGCCTCTCTGGAAACACCATATATTTT. Its translation: CASSKGDRGLSGNTIYF.

J is TRBJ1-4 and V is TRBV14; possible D gene TRBD1, 5 bases. Trimming left V 4 bases short and J 5 bases short, with 17 bases between. The CDR3 runs to 16 residues. Germline CDR1 is SGHDN and CDR2 is FVKESK. CDR3 nucleotides: TGTGCCAGCAGCCCCGTGGTTTGGGGGTCAAATGAAAAACTGTTTTTT. It yields the protein CASSPVVWGSNEKLFF.

This clone was recorded only once. The genes are TRBV7-6 and TRBJ1-1, with D tentatively TRBD1 (6 bases). The CDR3 spans 14 residues. Germline values: CDR1 SGHVS, CDR2 FNYEAQ. The V and J ends lost 3 bases and 8 bases respectively, with 16 bases between them. CDR3 sequence reads: CASSFDPGGREAFF. The CDR3 DNA sequence: TGTGCCAGCAGCTTCGACCCTGGGGGCCGGGAAGCTTTCTTT.

V is TRBV10-1 and J is TRBJ2-7; 9 positions match TRBD1. The CDR3 loop spans 16 amino acids. The germline gives CDR1 WNHNN, CDR2 SYGVQD (reference sequence). J gave up 0 bases and V 6 bases, and 9 bases lay outside the gene matches. The CDR3 sequence is CASRGVGTGFSYEQYF. In DNA, the CDR3 is TGCGCCAGCAGGGGGGTAGGGACAGGGTTCTCCTACGAGCAGTACTTC.